This T cell receptor (beta chain) originates from a study of cytomegalovirus exposure and HLA in healthy donors. General study points: Later genetic work tied a missense DCLRE1C variant to beta-chain V and J trimming. Data from an earlier analysis indicated that most TCR beta V segments were productive either about 87% or about 30% of the time. Most CMV-associated TCR beta chains were later found to appear HLA-restricted. In vitro data verified three CMV-associated chains as specific for CMV antigens.

As concerns this clone: Its antigen is not known.

PCR amplification relied on 60 Vbeta primers (plus 13 Jbeta primers). Repertoires were generated with immunoSEQ multiplex PCR, while TCRdb's copy carries only in-frame clones and drops some. The sample lists 200,000 to 300,000 clones, around 83% seen once, with about 0.25% in the top ten. The CDR3 spans 15 residues. Trimming at V came to 3 bases and at J to 4 bases, leaving 7 bases not matched to a gene. Germline V lookup: CDR1 WSHSY, CDR2 SAAADI. Sequenced sample: PBMCs. The genes are TRBV10-2 and TRBJ2-5; 8 nucleotides align to TRBD1. The TCR sequence derives from a girl aged 2-10 years in good health and CMV-seronegative. The chain's CDR3 is CASSDGQGARETQYF. In DNA form, the CDR3 reads TGCGCCAGCAGTGATGGGCAGGGGGCGCGAGAGACCCAGTACTTC.